The 4 T cell receptor beta chains reported below all come from one sample, sequenced in a study of CD8 T cells in ankylosing spondylitis. TCRdb processed the 5' RACE reads anew with MiXCR; each CDR3 protein has one entry. The sample gives approximately 150,000 distinct CDR3 sequences, roughly 34% of which show up once; 5.5% to 7.5% is in the top ten. Specimen: synovial fluid, either unsorted or a sorted T cell fraction (not recorded which). These receptor sequences come from a male donor with ankylosing spondylitis.

This clonotype was found a few times. V is TRBV20-1 and J is TRBJ2-3, with 9 bases identical to TRBD1. V gave up 5 bases and J gave up 8 bases; unmatched junction bases: 8. Germline loops: CDR1 DFQATT, CDR2 SNEGSKA (reference sequence). This CDR3 is 13 amino acids long. CDR3 sequence reads: CSAVQGARVTQYF. CDR3 sequence (DNA): TGCAGTGCTGTACAGGGGGCTAGGGTTACGCAGTATTTT.

The table lists this clonotype with a few counts. This chain uses TRBV6-5 with TRBJ2-1; D might be TRBD1 or TRBD2, each matching 5 bases. Looked up from germline, CDR1 is MNHEY and CDR2 is SVGAGI. CDR3 size: 15 residues. Trimming removed 5 bases from V and 5 bases from J, with 16 bases in between. The CDR3 sequence is CASSIRGTEDNEQFF. CDR3 coding DNA: TGTGCCAGCAGTATTCGAGGGACGGAGGACAATGAGCAGTTCTTC.

This chain connects TRBV10-3 to TRBJ1-1; D gene uncertain. The CDR3 contains 13 residues. CDR1 and CDR2 from the germline V gene are ENHRY and SYGVKD. V was trimmed by 8 bases and J by 5 bases, leaving 15 bases between them. The CDR3 bases are TGTGCCATCCAAAGGGATGGAGGGACTGAAGCTTTCTTT. Amino acid sequence: CAIQRDGGTEAFF.

This clonotype was recorded at least ten times. V usage is TRBV12-3 or TRBV12-4 and J usage is TRBJ2-3, with 9 bases matching TRBD2. V dropped 3 bases and J dropped 3; count of bases not matched to a gene: 4. This CDR3 region has 15 residues. CDR3 nucleotide sequence: TGTGCCAGCAGTTTGCGGCGGGGGGGGACAGATACGCAGTATTTT. It specifies CASSLRRGGTDTQYF.